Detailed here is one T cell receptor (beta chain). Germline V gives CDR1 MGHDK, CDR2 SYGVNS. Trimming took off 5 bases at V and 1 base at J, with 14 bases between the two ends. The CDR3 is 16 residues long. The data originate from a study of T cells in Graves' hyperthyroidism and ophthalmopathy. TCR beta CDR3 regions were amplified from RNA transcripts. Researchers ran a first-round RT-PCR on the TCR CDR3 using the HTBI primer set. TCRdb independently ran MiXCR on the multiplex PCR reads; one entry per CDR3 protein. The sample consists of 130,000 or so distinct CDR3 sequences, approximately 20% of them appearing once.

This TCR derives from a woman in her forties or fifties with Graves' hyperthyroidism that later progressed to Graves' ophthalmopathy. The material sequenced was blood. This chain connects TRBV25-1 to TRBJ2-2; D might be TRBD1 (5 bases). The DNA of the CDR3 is TGTGCCAGCAGTTACCTGAGAACAGGGAACACCGGGGAGCTGTTTTTT. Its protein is CASSYLRTGNTGELFF.